These 9 T cell receptor beta chains share one sample of origin, sequenced in a study of blood T cell repertoires in COVID-19. Only in-frame clones appear in the TCRdb table, and some are missing; sequencing was by immunoSEQ multiplex PCR. This sample carries about 220,000 clones, about 85% of them seen once, and the ten largest clones take roughly 10%. Input material: peripheral blood. The receptors were sampled from a woman aged 50 to 60 with COVID-19, enrolled during active disease.

V and J are TRBV7-9 and TRBJ1-2; 10 bases are shared with TRBD1. Losses at the gene ends were 3 bases for V and 4 bases for J; bases not matched to a gene: 8. The CDR3 extends over 16 amino acids. From germline, CDR1 is SEHNR and CDR2 FQNEAQ (reference sequence). DNA for the CDR3: TGTGCCAGCAGCTTCACCCGGGACAGGGGCCCCTATGGCTACACCTTC. It codes for CASSFTRDRGPYGYTF.

The rearrangement links TRBV28 to TRBJ1-2; perhaps TRBD1 as D (5 bases). CDR3 length: 17 amino acids. The V end lost 5 bases, the J end lost 0 bases, and 19 bases lay between the germline ends. The germline V gene encodes CDR1 MDHEN and CDR2 SYDVKM. The chain's CDR3 is CASSVDRGSVSNYGYTF. The CDR3, as DNA: TGTGCCAGCAGTGTCGACAGAGGATCAGTCTCTAACTATGGCTACACCTTC.

The chain uses TRBV10-3 and TRBJ2-1; D unresolved. Germline CDR1 ENHRY, CDR2 SYGVKD. V gave up 3 bases and J gave up 10 bases, with 7 bases separating them. There are 11 residues in the CDR3. CDR3 residues: CAISESREQFF. The CDR3 DNA sequence: TGTGCCATCAGTGAATCGCGGGAGCAGTTCTTC.

This clone appeared a single time. The chain has TRBV19 and TRBJ1-2; 7 bases match TRBD1. The CDR3 contains 16 residues. The germline V gene has CDR1 LNHDA and CDR2 SQIVND (reference sequence). Trimming at V came to 2 bases and at J to 2 bases, leaving 8 bases not matched to a gene. The CDR3: CASSIRGTVGNYGYTF. The CDR3 region has the DNA TGTGCCAGTAGTATAAGAGGGACAGTTGGGAACTATGGCTACACCTTC. The whole variable domain, filled in from reference TRBV19 and TRBJ1-2, reads DGGITQSPKYLFRKEGQNVTLSCEQNLNHDAMYWYRQDPGQGLRLIYYSQIVNDFQKGDIAEGYSVSREKKESFPLTVTSAQKNPTAFYLCASSIRGTVGNYGYTFGSGTRLTVV.

This clone has only a few counts. CDR3 region: CASSIAGDYGYTF. In DNA form, the CDR3 reads TGTGCCAGCAGCATAGCAGGGGACTATGGCTACACCTTC. This chain uses TRBV28 with TRBJ1-2, with D maybe TRBD1 (6 bases). CDR1 MDHEN and CDR2 SYDVKM come from the germline V gene. The CDR3 has 13 residues. V lost 6 bases, J lost 3 bases, and 11 bases lay in between.

This clone is a singleton in its sample. This CDR3 is CASSQVGAGGTTDTQYF. DNA of the CDR3: TGCGCCAGCAGCCAAGTGGGTGCGGGGGGGACCACAGATACGCAGTATTTT. The V and J genes are TRBV4-1 and TRBJ2-3, with 9 bases aligning to TRBD2. Trimming took 1 base from V and 2 from J; bases not matched to a gene: 7. Germline assignment: CDR1 MGHRA and CDR2 YSYEKL. The CDR3 length is 17 residues.

The genes are TRBV11-2 and TRBJ2-7, with no clear D. The CDR3 runs 15 residues. Per the germline V gene, CDR1 is SGHAT and CDR2 is FQNNGV. Trimming pared 0 bases from V and 6 bases from J, leaving 15 bases between. CDR3 sequence reads: CASSLDSASAVEQYV. The CDR3, as DNA: TGTGCCAGCAGCTTAGACAGCGCTTCGGCCGTCGAGCAGTACGTC.

The V and J genes are TRBV19 and TRBJ2-2, with 16 bases fitting TRBD2. The CDR3 is 17 residues long. Unmatched junction bases numbered 7, after V lost 7 bases and J lost 5 bases. Germline CDR1 reads LNHDA; CDR2 reads SQIVND (reference sequence). For the CDR3, the DNA is TGTGCCAGTAATTCGGGACTAGCGGGGGGGAGGACCGGGGAGCTGTTTTTT. This gives the protein CASNSGLAGGRTGELFF.

V gene TRBV27 combines with J gene TRBJ1-2, with 8 bases fitting TRBD1. The J segment lost 1 base and the V segment lost 7 bases, leaving 5 bases of the junction unmatched. Germline assignment: CDR1 MNHEY and CDR2 SMNVEV (reference sequence). CDR3 length: 14 residues. CDR3: CASTRTGNNYGYTF. Written as DNA, the CDR3 is TGTGCCAGCACCCGGACAGGGAATAACTATGGCTACACCTTC.